These 25 T cell receptor beta chains originate from one sample sequenced in a study of HIV-infected children after antiretroviral therapy interruption. The TCR library was built from RNA with a 3' RACE protocol and unique molecular identifiers. TCRdb re-analysed the 3' RACE reads in MiXCR, keeping a single row per CDR3 protein. The data contain around 50,000 distinct CDR3 sequences, approximately 4% of them singletons. As for treatment: PENTA 11 planned treatment interruption arm or continuous ART arm. The specimen was CD45RA+ CD4+ T cells from PBMCs, pooled from several time points, collected from a donor given antiretroviral therapy, either interrupted or continuous. Subset denoted: naive CD4+ CD45RA+ CD45RO- T cells. The source of these receptors is a pool of human donors with HIV.

This clonotype came up many times. The chain links TRBV13 to TRBJ2-7; unclear D gene. V was pared by 5 bases and J by 4 bases, with 9 bases between. This CDR3 has 12 residues. CDR1 and CDR2 from the germline V gene are PRHDT and FYEKMQ (reference sequence). The CDR3 sequence is CASSPQVYEQYF. The CDR3 region has the DNA TGTGCCAGCAGCCCCCAGGTGTACGAGCAGTACTTC.

The J gene is TRBJ2-2, the V gene TRBV20-1; 13 bases line up with TRBD2. V gave up 3 bases and J gave up 6 bases; unmatched junction bases: 7. The CDR3 runs 16 residues. The germline V gene has CDR1 DFQATT and CDR2 SNEGSKA (reference sequence). The CDR3 DNA reads as TGCAGTGCTAGGCTAATGGGACTAGCGGGGTCCGGGGAGCTGTTTTTT. It translates to CSARLMGLAGSGELFF.

This clonotype was recorded at least ten times. The chain joins TRBV7-9 to TRBJ1-2, with a weak D call TRBD1 (5 bases). V lost 1 base and J lost 10, with 10 bases in between. There are 12 residues in the CDR3. Germline V gene sequence: CDR1 SEHNR, CDR2 FQNEAQ (reference sequence). CDR3 coding DNA: TGTGCCAGCAGCTTAGTGGGGGATGTCTACACCTTC. Translated: CASSLVGDVYTF.

This clonotype has at least ten counts. CDR3 sequence: CASSSTGGGNSPLHF. The DNA of the CDR3 is TGTGCCAGCAGTTCCACAGGGGGGGGAAATTCACCCCTCCACTTT. The V gene is TRBV6-5, the J gene TRBJ1-6, with TRBD1 identical over 8 bases. This CDR3 is built from 15 residues. V gave up 4 bases and J gave up 7 bases; unmatched junction bases: 6. CDR1 and CDR2 (germline): MNHEY, SVGAGI.

This clonotype has a count of ten or more. CDR3 nucleotides: TGTGCCACCAGACCGGGACAGGGGGCAACAACAGATACGCAGTATTTT. This codes for CATRPGQGATTDTQYF. The J gene is TRBJ2-3, the V gene TRBV24-1, with 12 positions matching TRBD1. CDR1 is KGHDR, CDR2 SFDVKD, per germline. Trimming at V came to 7 bases and at J to 3 bases, leaving 7 bases not matched to a gene. CDR3 length equals 16 residues.

This clonotype was counted ten times or more. V gene TRBV28 combines with J gene TRBJ1-2; D is unresolved. Trimming shortened V by 2 bases and J by 8 bases, and 15 bases separated the two germline ends. The CDR3 is made up of 14 amino acids. Looked up from germline, CDR1 is MDHEN and CDR2 is SYDVKM. CDR3 DNA: TGTGCCAGCAGTTTACCTACCGGTCCCTGGGGCTACACCTTC. Translating it yields CASSLPTGPWGYTF.

This clonotype occurred a few times. Here the CDR3 reads CSARLGNSPLHF. The CDR3 DNA reads as TGCAGTGCTAGACTCGGGAATTCACCCCTCCACTTT. The chain joins TRBV20-1 to TRBJ1-6; no clear D. The CDR3 is 12 residues long. The germline CDR1 and CDR2 sequences are DFQATT and SNEGSKA (reference sequence). V was shortened by 2 bases and J by 7 bases, with 6 bases between the two germline ends.

This clonotype has only a few counts. The V call is TRBV20-1, the J call TRBJ2-7; TRBD2 agrees at 7 bases. This CDR3 has 14 amino acids. Germline V CDR1 and CDR2: DFQATT, SNEGSKA (reference sequence). Trimming removed 0 bases from V and 1 base from J; junction bases left unmatched: 3. The CDR3 region is CSARDVGGSYEQYF. DNA of the CDR3: TGCAGTGCTAGAGATGTCGGGGGGTCCTACGAGCAGTACTTC.

This clonotype was seen many times. The genes are TRBV18 and TRBJ2-3; D is uncertain. In germline, CDR1 is KGHSH, CDR2 LQKENI. V was trimmed by 3 bases and J by 4 bases, leaving 2 bases between them. This CDR3 spans 11 amino acids. The CDR3 protein is CASSPSDTQYF. Written as DNA, the CDR3 is TGTGCCAGCTCACCTTCAGATACGCAGTATTTT.

This clonotype was seen ten or more times. The V gene is TRBV19, the J gene TRBJ2-3; 7 bases match TRBD1. The CDR3 has 16 amino acids. Germline V gene data show CDR1 as LNHDA and CDR2 as SQIVND (reference sequence). After removal of 6 bases from V and 6 bases from J, the junction contained 15 bases not matched to a gene. CDR3 sequence: CASSHRQGQKIDTQYF. DNA of the CDR3: TGTGCCAGTAGCCACCGACAGGGTCAGAAAATCGATACGCAGTATTTT.

This clonotype was recorded at least ten times. The gene calls are TRBV6-5 and TRBJ1-2; tentative D call: TRBD1 (5 bases). V was cut by 6 bases and J by 6 bases, with 11 bases left in between. CDR3 length: 12 residues. Germline V gene data show CDR1 as MNHEY and CDR2 as SVGAGI. CDR3 in amino acids: CASRDTEHGYTF. For the CDR3, the DNA is TGTGCCAGCAGGGACACCGAACATGGCTACACCTTC.

This clonotype was found a few times. The rearrangement joins TRBV5-1 to TRBJ2-7; D gene unclear. The CDR3 extends over 12 amino acids. The V gene's germline CDR1 is SGHRS and CDR2 YFSETQ. Between the trimmed V and J ends, which lost 1 base and 2 bases, there was a span of 4 bases. The CDR3 loop is CASSLSPYEQYF. DNA of the CDR3: TGCGCCAGCAGCTTGTCACCCTACGAGCAGTACTTC.

This clonotype was recorded at least ten times. The genes are TRBV2 and TRBJ1-2, with 12 bases identical to TRBD1. The junction had 7 bases not matched to a gene; V was cut back by 6 bases and J by 8 bases. This CDR3 comprises 14 residues. Germline assignment: CDR1 SNHLY and CDR2 FYNNEI. CDR3 protein: CASRPGQGARGYTF. CDR3 DNA sequence: TGTGCCAGCAGACCGGGACAGGGGGCCAGAGGCTACACCTTC.

This clonotype showed up many times. This rearrangement joins TRBV10-3 to TRBJ2-3; D gene uncertain. With 5 bases removed from V and 10 bases from J, the gap between germline ends came to 16 bases. Germline values: CDR1 ENHRY, CDR2 SYGVKD. This CDR3 spans 13 amino acids. CDR3 DNA sequence: TGTGCCATCAGTAACAACTCCCGGCAGGCGCAGTATTTT. This gives the protein CAISNNSRQAQYF.

This rearrangement joins TRBV20-1 to TRBJ2-3; 8 nucleotides match TRBD2. With V trimmed by 5 bases and J by 4 bases, 11 bases remained unmatched. The CDR3 is 15 residues long. Looked up from germline, CDR1 is DFQATT and CDR2 is SNEGSKA (reference sequence). The CDR3: CSAGQGTSGADTQYF. The CDR3 DNA follows: TGCAGTGCTGGGCAAGGGACTAGTGGCGCAGATACGCAGTATTTT.

This clonotype was detected many times. This sequence joins TRBV20-1 and TRBJ2-7; 8 nucleotides align to TRBD2. The CDR3 is made up of 14 amino acids. Germline V gives CDR1 DFQATT, CDR2 SNEGSKA (reference sequence). The J segment lost 2 bases and the V segment lost 3 bases, leaving 6 bases of the junction unmatched. CDR3 nucleotides: TGCAGTGCTAGTTTGGCGGGGGGAACCTACGAGCAGTACTTC. Its protein is CSASLAGGTYEQYF.

Ten or more counts support this clonotype. V and J are TRBV12-3 or TRBV12-4 and TRBJ2-2, with a weak D call TRBD2 (6 bases). The CDR3 totals 13 residues. V lost 5 bases, J lost 4 bases, and 8 bases lay in between. The CDR3 nucleotides are TGTGCCAGCAGTCCCGGGGGCACCGGGGAGCTGTTTTTT. The encoded protein is CASSPGGTGELFF.

This clonotype was detected ten times or more. The CDR3 region has the DNA TGCAGTCTAGGGGTAGATACGCAGTATTTT. Translated, it gives CSLGVDTQYF. This chain joins TRBV20-1 and TRBJ2-3; a possible D gene is TRBD1 (5 bases). Per the germline V gene, CDR1 is DFQATT and CDR2 is SNEGSKA (reference sequence). The CDR3 consists of 10 residues. Trimming pared 8 bases from V and 5 bases from J, leaving 8 bases between.

This clonotype showed up just once. V is TRBV3-1 and J is TRBJ2-1; D is perhaps TRBD1 or TRBD2 (6 bases each). V dropped 0 bases and J dropped 11 bases, with 17 bases sitting between them. The V gene's germline CDR1 is LGHDT and CDR2 YNNKEL (reference sequence). There are 15 residues in the CDR3. CDR3 DNA: TGTGCCAGCAGCCAAGAAATTGGGACCGGGGGCAAGCAGTTCTTC. Its protein is CASSQEIGTGGKQFF.

This clonotype was detected ten times or more. The chain combines TRBV2 with TRBJ2-1, with D possibly TRBD2 on 5 matching bases. Germline-derived CDR1 and CDR2 are SNHLY and FYNNEI. Trimming took off 3 bases at V and 9 bases at J, with 6 bases between the two ends. This CDR3 spans 11 amino acids. In nucleotides, the CDR3 is TGTGCCAGCAGTGACGGAGGTGAGCAGTTCTTC. It is translated as CASSDGGEQFF.

This clonotype came up many times. The chain combines TRBV7-3 with TRBJ2-1; TRBD2 might be the D (6 bases). Deletions cut 5 bases from V and 8 bases from J, with 16 bases between. In germline, CDR1 is SGHTA, CDR2 FQGTGA. This CDR3 region has 14 residues. The DNA of the CDR3 is TGTGCCAGCAGCCCCGACGGTTCGGGGGATGAGCAGTTCTTC. As protein: CASSPDGSGDEQFF.

This clonotype was observed at least ten times. This rearrangement joins TRBV28 to TRBJ1-1; D is undetermined. Germline-derived CDR1 and CDR2 are MDHEN and SYDVKM. V was shortened by 1 base and J by 5 bases, with 5 bases between the two germline ends. The CDR3 extends over 12 amino acids. The CDR3 nucleotides read TGTGCCAGCAGTTTATCTCGGACTGAAGCTTTCTTT. This sequence encodes CASSLSRTEAFF.

The sample holds many counts of this clonotype. The genes are TRBV4-1 and TRBJ2-5, with D unclear. This CDR3 comprises 13 residues. Trimming stripped 3 bases from V and 4 bases from J, with 9 bases between. The germline gives CDR1 MGHRA, CDR2 YSYEKL. This CDR3 is CASSHAIGETQYF. The CDR3 DNA reads as TGCGCCAGCAGCCATGCTATCGGAGAGACCCAGTACTTC.

This clonotype appeared many times. The J gene is TRBJ1-4, the V gene TRBV18; 7 nucleotides align to TRBD1. After removal of 4 bases from V and 6 bases from J, the junction contained 5 bases not matched to a gene. Germline assignment: CDR1 KGHSH and CDR2 LQKENI. The CDR3 sequence is 14 residues long. For the CDR3, the DNA is TGTGCCAGCTCACGGGACAGCGTCGATGAAAAACTGTTTTTT. This encodes CASSRDSVDEKLFF.

This clonotype showed up many times. This rearrangement joins TRBV29-1 to TRBJ2-3; TRBD1 might be the D (6 bases). The germline gives CDR1 SQVTM, CDR2 ANQGSEA. The CDR3 is 18 residues long. V lost 0 bases, J lost 6 bases, and 25 bases lay in between. The CDR3 DNA sequence: TGCAGCGTTGAAGATCGGGTCCGGGACACGAGTGCCTCCGATACGCAGTATTTT. It specifies CSVEDRVRDTSASDTQYF.